This T cell receptor beta chain was captured by sequencing in a study of type 1 and type 2 diabetes patients. PCR was run on genomic DNA. A primer set of 30 forward and 13 reverse primers amplified the CDR3. Each CDR3 protein is one row after TCRdb ran MiXCR on the multiplex PCR reads. The sample holds fewer than 350,000 distinct CDR3 sequences; 47% are singletons and the top ten take around 15%. This receptor was obtained from a man aged 18 to 29 with type 2 diabetes. Specimen: peripheral blood mononuclear cells (PBMCs).

CDR3 bases: TGTGCCAGCTCACCCCGGACTGGGAGTGGGGAGTACTTC. Translated, it gives CASSPRTGSGEYF. The chain recombines TRBV18 with TRBJ2-7; a weak D match, TRBD2 (5 bases). The germline CDR1 and CDR2 sequences are KGHSH and LQKENI. The V gene lost 3 bases and the J gene lost 11 bases, with 17 bases spanning the gap. This CDR3 contains 13 residues.